What follows is one TCR beta chain and its context. These data come from a study of identical twins. Germline CDR1 reads MDHEN; CDR2 reads SYDVKM. V was pared by 6 bases and J by 4 bases, with 12 bases between. The CDR3 covers 14 residues. In TCRdb, the 5' RACE reads were re-called with MiXCR into one record per CDR3 protein. The sample has about 660,000 distinct CDR3 sequences; roughly 8% are singletons. The same sample was also used in a study of yellow fever vaccine responses in identical twins.

The sequence came from a woman aged 18 to 35 in good health. The chain recombines TRBV28 with TRBJ2-2, with D possibly being TRBD2 (5 bases). The sample was PBMCs. CDR3 residues: CASRSPGSTGELFF. CDR3 bases: TGTGCCAGCAGGAGTCCGGGGAGCACCGGGGAGCTGTTTTTT.